This passage covers 26 T cell receptor beta chains from one sample sequenced in a study of technical replicates of blood from several donors. Some clones are missing from TCRdb's copy, which holds only in-frame ones; the method was immunoSEQ multiplex PCR. The repertoire includes 85,000 or so clones, nearly 95% of them detected once, and under 0.3% sits in the top ten. Sequences were obtained from T cells isolated from PBMCs. These receptors all come from a human donor in good health.

Written as DNA, the CDR3 is TGTGCCAGCAGCAACGGACAGGGATGGTCACCCCTCCACTTT. As protein: CASSNGQGWSPLHF. This chain joins TRBV5-6 and TRBJ1-6; 8 bases map to TRBD1. The CDR3 has 14 amino acids. The germline V gene has CDR1 SGHDT and CDR2 YYEEEE. Unmatched junction bases numbered 7, after V lost 4 bases and J lost 10 bases.

The chain has TRBV6-6 and TRBJ1-5; 7 bases agree with TRBD1. With V trimmed by 2 bases and J by 7 bases, 11 bases remained unmatched. Per the germline V gene, CDR1 is MNHNY and CDR2 is SVGAGI (reference sequence). This CDR3 region has 16 residues. The CDR3 here is CASSYGETGSRQPQHF. In DNA form, the CDR3 reads TGTGCCAGCAGTTACGGGGAGACAGGGTCGAGGCAGCCCCAGCATTTT.

The J gene is TRBJ2-2, the V gene TRBV2; 7 bases agree with TRBD1. The germline V gene encodes CDR1 SNHLY and CDR2 FYNNEI. This CDR3 region has 14 residues. Losses at the gene ends were 7 bases for V and 5 bases for J; bases not matched to a gene: 7. The CDR3 is CASMGQLETGELFF. The CDR3 DNA follows: TGTGCCAGCATGGGACAGCTTGAGACCGGGGAGCTGTTTTTT.

This rearrangement joins TRBV9 to TRBJ2-6; 9 bases are shared with TRBD2. Unmatched junction bases numbered 13, after V lost 0 bases and J lost 3 bases. Germline V CDR1 and CDR2: SGDLS, YYNGEE. The CDR3 covers 20 residues. The CDR3 reads CASSVADSGRLFRGANVLTF. The CDR3, as DNA: TGTGCCAGCAGCGTAGCTGACAGCGGGAGGCTTTTCCGTGGGGCCAACGTCCTGACTTTC. The full variable domain, completed using reference TRBV9 and TRBJ2-6, is DSGVTQTPKHLITATGQRVTLRCSPRSGDLSVYWYQQSLDQGLQFLIQYYNGEERAKGNILERFSAQQFPDLHSELNLSSLELGDSALYFCASSVADSGRLFRGANVLTFGAGSRLTVL.

The J gene is TRBJ1-2, the V gene TRBV27, with D perhaps matching TRBD1 (6 bases). Per germline, CDR1 MNHEY and CDR2 SMNVEV (reference sequence). CDR3 size: 14 residues. Trimming removed 5 bases from V and 2 bases from J, with 12 bases in between. CDR3 DNA: TGTGCCAGCAGTCTGCAGGGGCCCAACTATGGCTACACCTTC. Translation gives CASSLQGPNYGYTF.

The gene calls are TRBV6-5 and TRBJ2-7, with D unclear. V lost 0 bases, J lost 4 bases, and 7 bases lay in between. Germline V gene data show CDR1 as MNHEY and CDR2 as SVGAGI. The CDR3 sequence is 13 residues long. The CDR3 loop reads CASSYSVLYEQYF. The CDR3 DNA reads TGTGCCAGCAGTTACTCCGTTTTGTACGAGCAGTACTTC.

The chain is built from TRBV6-4 and TRBJ1-1; D is undetermined. From germline, CDR1 is MRHNA and CDR2 SNTAGT. Trimming shortened V by 7 bases and J by 7 bases, and 19 bases separated the two germline ends. The CDR3 is 14 residues long. As DNA, the CDR3 is TGTGCCAGCATCCCCAAGGCGCGGCGGGATGAAGCTTTCTTT. Translated: CASIPKARRDEAFF.

The V call is TRBV30, the J call TRBJ2-1; TRBD2 might be the D (7 bases). The V gene's germline CDR1 is GTSNPN and CDR2 SVGIG (reference sequence). The ends were cut back, 4 bases at V and 6 bases at J, with 25 bases in the middle. This CDR3 has 17 amino acids. DNA of the CDR3: TGTGCCTGGACGGTCGTTACTGAGGCAGGGGAGGGCAATGAGCAGTTCTTC. Amino acid sequence: CAWTVVTEAGEGNEQFF.

The J gene is TRBJ2-1, the V gene TRBV29-1, with 7 bases matching TRBD2. Trimming at V came to 7 bases and at J to 0 bases, leaving 9 bases not matched to a gene. Germline CDR1 reads SQVTM; CDR2 reads ANQGSEA. This CDR3 has 15 residues. The DNA for the CDR3 is TGCAGCGGGGAGGGCTCATCGAGCTCCTACAATGAGCAGTTCTTC. Translating it yields CSGEGSSSSYNEQFF.

The J gene is TRBJ2-1, the V gene TRBV19, with TRBD2 as a possible D gene (5 bases). V was shortened by 9 bases and J by 8 bases, with 17 bases between the two germline ends. This CDR3 contains 13 residues. The germline gives CDR1 LNHDA, CDR2 SQIVND (reference sequence). The CDR3 sequence: CASGELGTDEQFF. The DNA of the CDR3 is TGTGCCAGCGGGGAGCTAGGTACCGATGAGCAGTTCTTC.

This rearrangement joins TRBV9 to TRBJ2-5, with TRBD1 matching over 8 bases. With 4 bases clipped from V and 2 bases from J, the junction kept 4 bases outside the gene matches. CDR1 is SGDLS and CDR2 is YYNGEE in the germline V gene. This CDR3 is 14 amino acids long. CDR3 residues: CASSIRTGQETQYF. CDR3 nucleotides: TGTGCCAGCAGCATCCGGACAGGGCAAGAGACCCAGTACTTC.

This clone was picked up one time. The chain has TRBV19 and TRBJ1-1; D unclear. Trimming shortened V by 3 bases and J by 4 bases, and 9 bases separated the two germline ends. The CDR3 contains 13 residues. CDR1 is LNHDA and CDR2 is SQIVND in the germline V gene (reference sequence). The CDR3 loop is CASSMGQATEAFF. Here the CDR3 DNA reads TGTGCCAGTAGTATGGGTCAGGCCACTGAAGCTTTCTTT.

CDR3 amino acids: CARRGVEGGNEKLFF. The CDR3 region has the DNA TGTGCCAGAAGGGGAGTGGAGGGAGGGAATGAAAAACTGTTTTTT. The chain recombines TRBV6-1 with TRBJ1-4; D might be TRBD1 (5 bases). The CDR3 has 15 residues. V lost 9 bases, J lost 5 bases, and 19 bases lay in between. CDR1 and CDR2 from the germline V gene are MNHNS and SASEGT.

The CDR3 sequence: CASSLGQADNEQFF. DNA of the CDR3: TGCGCCAGCAGCTTGGGACAGGCGGACAATGAGCAGTTCTTC. The chain employs TRBV5-1 and TRBJ2-1, with D perhaps TRBD1 (6 bases). Per germline, CDR1 SGHRS and CDR2 YFSETQ. Trimming cost V 0 bases and J 5 bases, with 9 bases left between them. The CDR3 is made up of 14 amino acids.

V is TRBV19 and J is TRBJ1-2, with D hard to call. The length of the CDR3 is 13 residues. Germline V CDR1 and CDR2: LNHDA, SQIVND (reference sequence). V was pared by 5 bases and J by 4 bases, with 11 bases between. The CDR3 DNA follows: TGTGCCAGTAGTCCGCCAGACATCTATGGCTACACCTTC. As protein: CASSPPDIYGYTF.

The CDR3 coding sequence is TGTGCCAGCAGCTTAGACCTTGGCCACCAGTACTTC. Amino acid sequence: CASSLDLGHQYF. The J gene is TRBJ2-5, the V gene TRBV7-8; no firm D call. Germline V gene lookup returns CDR1 SGHVS and CDR2 FQNEAQ. V was cut by 1 base and J by 10 bases, with 10 bases left in between. This CDR3 region has 12 residues.

The genes are TRBV7-8 and TRBJ1-1; D gene ambiguous. Trimming took off 5 bases at V and 8 bases at J, with 12 bases between the two ends. The CDR3 contains 12 residues. Germline assignment: CDR1 SGHVS and CDR2 FQNEAQ. The CDR3 loop reads CASSRDPREAFF. For the CDR3, the DNA is TGTGCCAGCAGCAGAGACCCGCGGGAAGCTTTCTTT.

The genes are TRBV10-1 and TRBJ2-4, with 11 positions matching TRBD1. After removal of 5 bases from V and 8 bases from J, the junction contained 2 bases not matched to a gene. The CDR3 contains 13 residues. Germline loops: CDR1 WNHNN, CDR2 SYGVQD (reference sequence). CDR3 DNA: TGCGCCAGCAGTAGGGGACAGGGGGACATTCAGTACTTC. Residues: CASSRGQGDIQYF.

V and J are TRBV30 and TRBJ2-1; 13 bases fit TRBD2. V lost 2 bases and J lost 0; bases outside the gene matches: 4. Germline CDR1 reads GTSNPN; CDR2 reads SVGIG (reference sequence). This CDR3 spans 17 amino acids. The CDR3 region has the DNA TGTGCCTGGAGTCGACTAGCGGGGGGCCGCTCCTACAATGAGCAGTTCTTC. This sequence encodes CAWSRLAGGRSYNEQFF.

The chain combines TRBV5-1 with TRBJ2-1, with 9 bases aligning to TRBD1. This CDR3 spans 14 amino acids. The V segment lost 6 bases and the J segment 3 bases; nucleotides outside the gene matches: 4. Germline lookup yields CDR1 SGHRS and CDR2 YFSETQ. The chain's CDR3 is CASTRDRDYNEQFF. CDR3 bases: TGCGCCAGCACCCGGGACAGGGACTACAATGAGCAGTTCTTC.

The chain carries TRBV28 and TRBJ2-7; no definite D call. CDR1 is MDHEN, CDR2 SYDVKM, per germline. This CDR3 is 10 amino acids long. Trimming took 8 bases from V and 7 from J, leaving 9 bases between them. The CDR3 protein is CASGRGEQYF. CDR3 sequence (DNA): TGTGCCAGCGGCCGAGGAGAGCAGTACTTC.

The V gene is TRBV6-1, the J gene TRBJ1-4; D call uncertain. This CDR3 has 19 residues. V lost 4 bases and J lost 0, with 21 bases in between. Germline CDR1 and CDR2: MNHNS and SASEGT. CDR3 bases: TGTGCCAGCAGTGGAAGTCGAAGCCGATCATTTTCAACTAATGAAAAACTGTTTTTT. Translation: CASSGSRSRSFSTNEKLFF.

The chain recombines TRBV14 with TRBJ1-6; 9 nucleotides agree with TRBD1. Germline V gene data show CDR1 as SGHDN and CDR2 as FVKESK. This CDR3 is built from 15 residues. Trimming removed 5 bases from V and 13 bases from J; junction bases left unmatched: 12. The CDR3 DNA follows: TGTGCCAGCAGCGCTCCCGGGACAGGGAGTTCGCCCCTCCACTTT. Its translation: CASSAPGTGSSPLHF.

The chain is built from TRBV28 and TRBJ2-1; D is undetermined. Germline CDR1 reads MDHEN; CDR2 reads SYDVKM. The CDR3 is made up of 11 amino acids. V was pared by 3 bases and J by 14 bases, with 11 bases between. The CDR3 DNA sequence: TGTGCCAGCAGTTTTGAGCTGTCGGAGTTCTTC. Protein product: CASSFELSEFF.

This clone came up once. The V call is TRBV6-5, the J call TRBJ1-2; D is perhaps TRBD1 (5 bases). V was shortened by 4 bases and J by 2 bases, with 17 bases between the two germline ends. The CDR3 length is 16 residues. From germline, CDR1 is MNHEY and CDR2 SVGAGI. The CDR3 region is CASSSTPRGGNYGYTF. CDR3 bases: TGTGCCAGCAGTTCCACCCCTAGGGGTGGGAACTATGGCTACACCTTC.

The DNA of the CDR3 is TGCAGCGGCGTGCCAGGGACAGCTGAAGCTTTCTTT. Amino acids: CSGVPGTAEAFF. The chain carries TRBV29-1 and TRBJ1-1, with 7 bases matching TRBD1. The germline V gene has CDR1 SQVTM and CDR2 ANQGSEA. V lost 7 bases, J lost 6 bases, and 8 bases stayed unmatched. The CDR3 is 12 residues long.